This T cell receptor beta chain is drawn from a study of STAT3 mutations in large granular lymphocyte leukemia. Whole-study results and caveats: In T-cell large granular lymphocyte leukemia, about half of patients showed multiple immunodominant subclonotypes.

The method was immunoSEQ multiplex PCR; TCRdb's version includes in-frame clones alone and lacks a portion of them. The sample includes roughly 22,000 clones, roughly 93% of them seen just once. Concerning this clone: Its specificity is unknown.

CDR1 is SGHNT and CDR2 is YYREEE in the germline V gene (reference sequence). This CDR3 is built from 17 residues. The V end lost 0 bases, the J end lost 0 bases, and 15 bases lay between the germline ends. Sequenced sample: peripheral blood mononuclear cells. The TCR sequence derives from a man aged 35 to 55 with T-cell large granular lymphocyte leukemia. Some clones in this sample may be carry-over from other donors' samples. The chain joins TRBV5-4 to TRBJ1-1, with no clear D. CDR3 loop: CASSLGGTALMNTEAFF. The CDR3, as DNA: TGTGCCAGCAGCTTGGGTGGAACAGCACTAATGAACACTGAAGCTTTCTTT. Looking up the rest from reference TRBV5-4 and TRBJ1-1 gives the full variable domain: ETGVTQSPTHLIKTRGQQVTLRCSSQSGHNTVSWYQQALGQGPQFIFQYYREEENGRGNFPPRFSGLQFPNYSSELNVNALELDDSALYLCASSLGGTALMNTEAFFGQGTRLTVV.